Presented here are 16 T cell receptor beta chains from one specimen sequenced in a study of blood T cell repertoires in COVID-19. The repertoire was sequenced with immunoSEQ multiplex PCR; TCRdb's copy has only in-frame clones and lacks some. This sample has more than 300,000 clones, with about nine tenths found just once. The sample comprised peripheral blood. All receptors come from a woman in her forties or fifties with COVID-19, enrolled during active disease.

The J gene is TRBJ1-1, the V gene TRBV6-4, with D hard to call. CDR1 and CDR2 from the germline V gene are MRHNA and SNTAGT. The CDR3 covers 13 residues. Trimming cost V 9 bases and J 1 base, with 12 bases left between them. The CDR3 spells CASATRKNTEAFF. In nucleotides, the CDR3 is TGTGCCAGTGCGACTCGAAAGAACACTGAAGCTTTCTTT.

The CDR3 nucleotides read TGTGCCAGCAGCGCAGGGAACAAACTCTATGGCTACACCTTC. Translated: CASSAGNKLYGYTF. The V call is TRBV9, the J call TRBJ1-2, with D possibly matching TRBD1 (5 bases). V was clipped by 3 bases and J by 4 bases, with 13 bases between them. The CDR3 runs to 14 residues. From germline, CDR1 is SGDLS and CDR2 YYNGEE.

The chain has TRBV2 and TRBJ1-1; D ambiguous. CDR1 is SNHLY and CDR2 is FYNNEI in the germline V gene. The CDR3 sequence is 14 residues long. Trimming left V 7 bases short and J 4 bases short, with 16 bases between. CDR3: CASTFLGVATEAFF. The CDR3 coding sequence is TGTGCCAGCACCTTCCTTGGAGTCGCCACTGAAGCTTTCTTT.

The CDR3 sequence: CASSPRTSGFSYNEQFF. The DNA of the CDR3 is TGTGCCAGCAGCCCGCGGACTAGCGGGTTTTCTTACAATGAGCAGTTCTTC. This chain joins TRBV7-2 and TRBJ2-1; 11 nucleotides line up with TRBD2. The CDR3 length is 17 residues. Per the germline V gene, CDR1 is SGHTA and CDR2 is FQGNSA. With V trimmed by 5 bases and J by 4 bases, 10 bases remained unmatched.

The gene calls are TRBV10-2 and TRBJ1-5; no reliable D call. CDR1 is WSHSY, CDR2 SAAADI, per germline. The V and J ends lost 3 bases and 3 bases respectively, with 6 bases between them. This CDR3 region has 13 residues. The CDR3 DNA reads as TGCGCCAGCAGTGAACTGCTCAATCAGCCCCAGCATTTT. This translates into CASSELLNQPQHF.

The sample holds a few counts of this clone. The chain employs TRBV7-2 and TRBJ2-7; the D gene is possibly TRBD2 (6 bases). Germline V gene lookup returns CDR1 SGHTA and CDR2 FQGNSA. V lost 5 bases, J lost 7 bases, and 24 bases lay in between. There are 16 residues in the CDR3. The CDR3: CASSTQGGGNVWEQYF. DNA for the CDR3: TGTGCCAGCAGCACGCAAGGCGGCGGGAACGTCTGGGAGCAGTACTTC. Full variable domain (rest looked up from reference TRBV7-2 and TRBJ2-7): GAGVSQSPSNKVTEKGKDVELRCDPISGHTALYWYRQSLGQGLEFLIYFQGNSAPDKSGLPSDRFSAERTGGSVSTLTIQRTQQEDSAVYLCASSTQGGGNVWEQYFGPGTRLTVT.

This clone has just one count. J is TRBJ2-4 and V is TRBV19; D remains ambiguous. Trimming removed 10 bases from V and 2 bases from J, with 12 bases in between. The germline CDR1 and CDR2 sequences are LNHDA and SQIVND (reference sequence). The CDR3 is 13 amino acids. CDR3 sequence: CATAAGTKNIQYF. The CDR3, as DNA: TGTGCCACCGCGGCTGGAACCAAAAACATTCAGTACTTC.

The chain joins TRBV18 to TRBJ1-1; no clear D gene. From germline, CDR1 is KGHSH and CDR2 LQKENI. This CDR3 contains 13 residues. Trimming left V 3 bases short and J 2 bases short, with 7 bases between. CDR3 coding DNA: TGTGCCAGCTCACCGGCACAAAACACTGAAGCTTTCTTT. It encodes CASSPAQNTEAFF.

The chain has TRBV6-5 and TRBJ1-2; 8 bases match TRBD1. Per the germline V gene, CDR1 is MNHEY and CDR2 is SVGAGI. The CDR3 sequence is 13 residues long. The chain's CDR3 is CATGAGGPYGYTF. CDR3 DNA sequence: TGTGCAACCGGGGCAGGGGGCCCCTATGGCTACACCTTC.

This chain uses TRBV4-1 with TRBJ2-1; D gene uncertain. The germline V gene has CDR1 MGHRA and CDR2 YSYEKL. The germline V and J ends were trimmed by 5 bases and 0 bases, with 23 bases remaining between them. The CDR3 runs 19 residues. In nucleotides, the CDR3 is TGCGCCAGCAGCTCGCGATCCCCCACTACCGGCCGCTCCTACAATGAGCAGTTCTTC. It encodes CASSSRSPTTGRSYNEQFF.

The chain is built from TRBV5-6 and TRBJ2-7; 8 nucleotides agree with TRBD2. CDR1 SGHDT and CDR2 YYEEEE come from the germline V gene. V lost 6 bases, J lost 5 bases, and 7 bases stayed unmatched. The CDR3 length is 13 residues. The CDR3 reads CASTGVAGHEQYF. CDR3 nucleotides: TGTGCCAGCACCGGGGTAGCGGGACACGAGCAGTACTTC.

The CDR3 nucleotides are TGTGCCAGCAGTTTGCAATTCGGACTAGCGGGAGCCGAGCAGTACTTC. It is translated as CASSLQFGLAGAEQYF. The chain links TRBV6-2 or TRBV6-3 to TRBJ2-7; 13 nucleotides line up with TRBD2. Germline V gene sequence: CDR1 MNHEY, CDR2 SVGEGT. This CDR3 has 16 amino acids. J was trimmed by 6 bases and V by 4 bases; bases with no gene match: 9.

The J gene is TRBJ1-6, the V gene TRBV5-6, with D unclear. This CDR3 spans 14 amino acids. Trimming pared 4 bases from V and 0 bases from J, leaving 5 bases between. Per the germline V gene, CDR1 is SGHDT and CDR2 is YYEEEE. CDR3 coding DNA: TGTGCCAGCAGCACTACCTCCTATAATTCACCCCTCCACTTT. Protein: CASSTTSYNSPLHF.

This chain joins TRBV30 and TRBJ2-7, with a possible D match to TRBD2 (5 bases). The V end lost 1 base, the J end lost 4 bases, and 23 bases lay between the germline ends. This CDR3 is 17 amino acids long. CDR1 and CDR2 from the germline V gene are GTSNPN and SVGIG (reference sequence). CDR3 DNA: TGTGCCTGGAGTGGTCCGGGGATACTAGATTTTAGGTACGAGCAGTACTTC. This codes for CAWSGPGILDFRYEQYF.

The chain uses TRBV9 and TRBJ2-5; 15 bases agree with TRBD2. With 4 bases clipped from V and 1 base from J, the junction kept 8 bases outside the gene matches. The CDR3 sequence is 18 residues long. Germline V gene data show CDR1 as SGDLS and CDR2 as YYNGEE. In DNA form, the CDR3 reads TGTGCCAGCAGCACCTACGGACTAGCGGGAGGGTTCCAAGAGACCCAGTACTTC. It yields the protein CASSTYGLAGGFQETQYF.

The chain joins TRBV30 to TRBJ2-4, with D maybe TRBD1 (6 bases). The V gene lost 2 bases and the J gene lost 4 bases, with 15 bases spanning the gap. This CDR3 has 15 amino acids. Looked up from germline, CDR1 is GTSNPN and CDR2 is SVGIG (reference sequence). In DNA, the CDR3 is TGTGCCTGGAGTAAGGACAGCAAAGTAAAAAACATTCAGTACTTC. It encodes CAWSKDSKVKNIQYF.